This T cell receptor beta chain was recovered during a study of glioma-infiltrating T cells after dendritic cell vaccination. Study observations and caveats: Only a small number of patients had complete blood and tumor samples.

Regarding this clone: Its antigen is as yet unknown.

The CDR3 has 15 residues. Trimming stripped 2 bases from V and 4 bases from J, with 14 bases between. Germline values: CDR1 SGHTA, CDR2 FQGNSA. This sample's time point: after dendritic cell vaccination, including at tumor progression/relapse. Isocitrate dehydrogenase mutation was absent in all glioblastoma patients. Amplification used 60 V beta primers and 13 J beta primers. Here immunoSEQ multiplex PCR was the method, and the copy in TCRdb shows in-frame clones only, minus some. The profile covers 55,000 to 75,000 clones, with around 83% appearing a single time and about a sixth taken by the ten largest.

V gene TRBV7-2 combines with J gene TRBJ1-2; D ambiguous. The sample here was blood, taken after dendritic cell vaccination. This TCR came from a human donor with glioblastoma. The CDR3 region is CASSLILDSRYGYTF. Written as DNA, the CDR3 is TGTGCCAGCAGCTTAATCTTGGACTCCCGCTATGGCTACACCTTC.